Shown below are 10 T cell receptor beta chains from a single sample sequenced in a study of T-cell reconstitution after alpha-beta-depleted transplantation in children. Preparation of the TCRbeta library involved a method that used unique molecular identifiers. TCRdb recomputed calls from the PCR reads with MiXCR, one row per CDR3 protein. Of hundreds of thousands of distinct CDR3 sequences listed, 9.9% are singletons. The sample was PBMCs from the stem cell graft donor, taken from the stem cell graft. All receptors come from a human donor who donated a stem cell graft to a child with SCID.

This clonotype was detected ten times or more. The chain couples TRBV20-1 to TRBJ1-1; 9 bases match TRBD1. CDR1 DFQATT and CDR2 SNEGSKA come from the germline V gene (reference sequence). The J segment lost 8 bases and the V segment lost 5 bases, leaving 6 bases of the junction unmatched. This CDR3 is built from 12 residues. CDR3: CSALGQGAEAFF. CDR3 coding DNA: TGCAGTGCTCTGGGACAGGGTGCAGAAGCTTTCTTT.

This clonotype was seen more than once but under ten times. The rearrangement links TRBV2 to TRBJ2-5, with TRBD1 matching 9 bases. The trim removed 5 bases at V and 2 bases at J, leaving 3 bases unmatched. Germline values: CDR1 SNHLY, CDR2 FYNNEI. CDR3 length equals 14 residues. The CDR3 sequence: CASSRDRAQETQYF. CDR3 coding DNA: TGTGCCAGCAGTCGGGACAGGGCGCAAGAGACCCAGTACTTC.

The chain has TRBV12-3 or TRBV12-4 and TRBJ2-4, with D perhaps matching TRBD1 or TRBD2 (6 bases each). Trimming removed 6 bases from V and 5 bases from J, with 14 bases in between. The CDR3 runs 14 residues. The CDR3 nucleotides read TGTGCCAGCAGCGTCCCGGGGGCCCAAAACATTCAGTACTTC. Amino acids: CASSVPGAQNIQYF.

V usage is TRBV20-1 and J usage is TRBJ2-5; no firm D call. Trimming shortened V by 3 bases and J by 3 bases, and 17 bases separated the two germline ends. The CDR3 consists of 15 residues. The germline gives CDR1 DFQATT, CDR2 SNEGSKA (reference sequence). CDR3 protein: CSARKPATTEETQYF. The CDR3, as DNA: TGCAGTGCTAGGAAACCTGCCACTACTGAAGAGACCCAGTACTTC.

This sequence joins TRBV7-9 and TRBJ2-5, with TRBD1 matching over 7 bases. CDR3 length: 13 amino acids. Trimming cost V 4 bases and J 5 bases; bases outside gene matches: 4. Per germline, CDR1 SEHNR and CDR2 FQNEAQ (reference sequence). CDR3 DNA: TGTGCCAGCAGCTCTCTACAGGGGGAGACCCAGTACTTC. The encoded protein is CASSSLQGETQYF.

This clonotype has at least ten counts. The chain has TRBV20-1 and TRBJ2-2, with D hard to call. V was clipped by 1 base and J by 2 bases, with 8 bases between them. CDR3 length: 14 amino acids. Germline-derived CDR1 and CDR2 are DFQATT and SNEGSKA (reference sequence). The CDR3 DNA sequence: TGCAGTGCTAGAGTAGCTTATAACACCGGGGAGCTGTTTTTT. Its translation is CSARVAYNTGELFF.

A single count supports this clonotype. J is TRBJ2-7 and V is TRBV5-4; 10 bases align to TRBD2. The germline CDR1 and CDR2 sequences are SGHNT and YYREEE (reference sequence). The CDR3 loop spans 14 amino acids. In DNA form, the CDR3 reads TGTGCAGCTAGCGGGGGACGAAAGTCCTACGAGCAGTACTTC. It is translated as CAASGGRKSYEQYF.

This clonotype was picked up a small number of times. This chain uses TRBV5-1 with TRBJ2-3; D gene unclear. CDR1 is SGHRS, CDR2 YFSETQ, per germline. CDR3 length: 12 amino acids. The V end lost 4 bases, the J end lost 8 bases, and 11 bases lay between the germline ends. The CDR3 DNA is TGCGCCAGCAGCCTCTCGTCAGGTACGCAGTATTTT. Its translation: CASSLSSGTQYF.

The V gene is TRBV5-1, the J gene TRBJ2-2; D gene ambiguous. The V gene's germline CDR1 is SGHRS and CDR2 YFSETQ. The CDR3 spans 14 residues. The V gene lost 0 bases and the J gene lost 7 bases, with 10 bases spanning the gap. The CDR3 region is CASSLGKAIGELFF. The CDR3 region has the DNA TGCGCCAGCAGCTTGGGGAAAGCCATCGGGGAGCTGTTTTTT.

V gene TRBV12-5 combines with J gene TRBJ2-7, with a tentative D call TRBD1 (5 bases). The CDR3 runs to 14 residues. The V gene lost 3 bases and the J gene lost 4 bases, with 13 bases spanning the gap. Germline V gene lookup returns CDR1 LGHNT and CDR2 FRNRAP. As DNA, the CDR3 is TGTGCTAGTGGTTTTGCAGGGAACGAGTACGAGCAGTACTTC. Amino acid sequence: CASGFAGNEYEQYF. The entire variable domain, with the rest obtained from reference TRBV12-5 and TRBJ2-7, is as follows: DARVTQTPRHKVTEMGQEVTMRCQPILGHNTVFWYRQTMMQGLELLAYFRNRAPLDDSGMPKDRFSAEMPDATLATLKIQPSEPRDSAVYFCASGFAGNEYEQYFGPGTRLTVT.